This T cell receptor beta chain was retrieved from a study of early T cells in non-severe SARS-CoV-2 infection. This clonotype was counted many times. Each CDR3 protein gets one entry after TCRdb re-called the 5' RACE reads with MiXCR. Of about 33,000 distinct CDR3 sequences listed, around 6% are singletons. The sequenced sample consisted of whole blood. This clonotype originated in an adult who was a healthcare worker with PCR-confirmed SARS-CoV-2 infection or an uninfected control (not recorded which).

The CDR3 sequence is CASSLDRENIQYF. In DNA form, the CDR3 reads TGTGCCAGCAGCCTGGACAGGGAAAACATTCAGTACTTC. The rearrangement joins TRBV7-9 to TRBJ2-4; 8 nucleotides line up with TRBD1. The germline CDR1 and CDR2 sequences are SEHNR and FQNEAQ (reference sequence). Germline trimming cut 5 bases from V and 5 bases from J; bases unmatched to any gene: 2. The CDR3 is 13 amino acids.